This T cell receptor beta chain was recorded in a study of shared clonotypes between healthy human individuals. The data were produced by immunoSEQ multiplex PCR, yet TCRdb's version contains in-frame clones alone and is incomplete. The sample shows about 820,000 clones, approximately 92% of them seen only once. CD45RO-negative CD8 cells positively selected for CCR7 made up the naive population, which excluded terminally differentiated effector memory CD45RA+ cells. Trimming removed 9 bases from V and 4 bases from J, with 21 bases in between. Germline V CDR1 and CDR2: LNHNV, YYDKDF (reference sequence). The length of the CDR3 is 15 residues.

J is TRBJ1-1 and V is TRBV15; D perhaps matches TRBD1 (5 bases). The sample comprised naive CD8+ T cells sorted from blood. This receptor was identified in a man aged 25-45 years in good health. CDR3 nucleotides: TGTGCCACTAAAGGCGCCGCGGGGCTGGGCACTGAAGCTTTCTTT. Its protein product is CATKGAAGLGTEAFF.